The rows below give T cell receptor beta chains drawn from one sample of a study of T cell changes during pregnancy in multiple sclerosis. TCRdb keeps only in-frame clones here, not all; method: immunoSEQ multiplex PCR. Found here are about 50,000 clones, around 90% of them singletons; the top ten hold about 10%. Sequenced material: CD8+ T cells from peripheral blood mononuclear cells, taken after pregnancy. These receptors all come from a female donor with multiple sclerosis, enrolled in a pregnancy study. CDR3s include the opening cysteine and the closing phenylalanine or tryptophan. Each record gives: D gene, V gene, clone size, J gene, CDR3 DNA, CDR3 protein. A D gene is named only where the DNA matches it firmly. Some rows have no size entry. The others give once, few or many, or a class for an expanded clone.

d_call: -; v_call: TRBV27; clone_size: -; j_call: TRBJ2-5; cdr3_nt: TGTGCCAGCGGGGTTCAGACAGGGAGGGAGACCCAGTACTTC; cdr3_aa: CASGVQTGRETQYF
d_call: TRBD2; v_call: TRBV14; clone_size: -; j_call: TRBJ2-5; cdr3_nt: TGTGCCAGCAGCCTACACCGGACCGGGACTATAAAAGAGACCCAGTACTTC; cdr3_aa: CASSLHRTGTIKETQYF
d_call: -; v_call: TRBV4-1; clone_size: -; j_call: TRBJ2-7; cdr3_nt: TGCGCCAGCAGCCATTCCTCGGGAAGCTCCTACGAGCAGTACTTC; cdr3_aa: CASSHSSGSSYEQYF
d_call: TRBD1; v_call: TRBV30; clone_size: -; j_call: TRBJ1-2; cdr3_nt: TGTGCCTGGGACCAGGGACAGGCGAACTATGGCTACACCTTC; cdr3_aa: CAWDQGQANYGYTF
d_call: -; v_call: TRBV15; clone_size: -; j_call: TRBJ1-1; cdr3_nt: TGTGCCACTCGTGGCGACGGGGATGTTACCGCTGAAGCTTTCTTT; cdr3_aa: CATRGDGDVTAEAFF
d_call: -; v_call: TRBV12-5; clone_size: -; j_call: TRBJ1-1; cdr3_nt: TGTGCTAGTGGCCTTGAGGGCACTGAAGCTTTCTTT; cdr3_aa: CASGLEGTEAFF
d_call: TRBD2; v_call: TRBV13; clone_size: -; j_call: TRBJ2-3; cdr3_nt: TGTGCCAGCACCTTAGCGGGGGGAGCGGCGGATACGCAGTATTTT; cdr3_aa: CASTLAGGAADTQYF
d_call: -; v_call: TRBV2; clone_size: few; j_call: TRBJ1-1; cdr3_nt: TGTGCCAGCAGTGCTACGGGGATGAACACTGAAGCTTTCTTT; cdr3_aa: CASSATGMNTEAFF
d_call: -; v_call: TRBV7-8; clone_size: -; j_call: TRBJ1-1; cdr3_nt: TGTGCCAGCAGTTCTCTCGGCCGGGACACCCCGATAGAAGCTTTCTTT; cdr3_aa: CASSSLGRDTPIEAFF
d_call: -; v_call: TRBV9; clone_size: -; j_call: TRBJ1-1; cdr3_nt: TGTGCCAGCAGCGAAGGGGGGAACACTGAAGCTTTCTTT; cdr3_aa: CASSEGGNTEAFF
d_call: TRBD2; v_call: TRBV19; clone_size: -; j_call: TRBJ2-1; cdr3_nt: TGTGCCAGTAGTTCCTGGGGACTAGCGGCTTACAATGAGCAGTTCTTC; cdr3_aa: CASSSWGLAAYNEQFF
d_call: -; v_call: TRBV2; clone_size: once; j_call: TRBJ2-7; cdr3_nt: TGTGCCAGCAGTGAATTTGGCGGCTCCTACGAGCAGTACTTC; cdr3_aa: CASSEFGGSYEQYF
d_call: -; v_call: TRBV29-1; clone_size: -; j_call: TRBJ2-5; cdr3_nt: TGCAGCGTTGAAGACGAGCGGATCGAAGAGACCCAGTACTTC; cdr3_aa: CSVEDERIEETQYF
d_call: TRBD1; v_call: TRBV6-5; clone_size: -; j_call: TRBJ1-1; cdr3_nt: TGTGCCAGCAGTTATTCAGGGGGCGGGGGCACTGAAGCTTTCTTT; cdr3_aa: CASSYSGGGGTEAFF
d_call: -; v_call: TRBV7-2; clone_size: -; j_call: TRBJ1-5; cdr3_nt: TGTGCCAGCAGCTCCGGGACAATGGGCAATCAGCCCCAGCATTTT; cdr3_aa: CASSSGTMGNQPQHF
d_call: TRBD1; v_call: TRBV6-5; clone_size: -; j_call: TRBJ1-5; cdr3_nt: TGTGCCAGCAGTCGCACAGGGGGCAATCAGCCCCAGCATTTT; cdr3_aa: CASSRTGGNQPQHF
d_call: -; v_call: TRBV19; clone_size: -; j_call: TRBJ1-1; cdr3_nt: TGTGCCAGTAGCCCCAGGGGAGGGCGAGAAGCTTTCTTT; cdr3_aa: CASSPRGGREAFF
d_call: -; v_call: TRBV10-3; clone_size: -; j_call: TRBJ2-5; cdr3_nt: TGTGCCATCAGTGTGGGGCGGCAAGAGACCCAGTACTTC; cdr3_aa: CAISVGRQETQYF
d_call: TRBD1; v_call: TRBV27; clone_size: once; j_call: TRBJ1-2; cdr3_nt: TGTGCCAGCAGCCTTGACAGGGGGAACTATGGCTACACCTTC; cdr3_aa: CASSLDRGNYGYTF
d_call: -; v_call: TRBV27; clone_size: -; j_call: TRBJ2-1; cdr3_nt: TGTGCCAGCTCCTTTTCGGGGGGCGCTTACAATGAGCAGTTCTTC; cdr3_aa: CASSFSGGAYNEQFF
d_call: -; v_call: TRBV30; clone_size: -; j_call: TRBJ2-6; cdr3_nt: TGTGCCTGGAGTGAAGGGGTTGGGGCCAACGTCCTGACTTTC; cdr3_aa: CAWSEGVGANVLTF
d_call: TRBD1; v_call: TRBV12-5; clone_size: -; j_call: TRBJ2-1; cdr3_nt: TGTGCTAGTGGTTTCAGCCTACAGGGGGACGTGGAGAATGAGCAGTTCTTC; cdr3_aa: CASGFSLQGDVENEQFF
d_call: TRBD1; v_call: TRBV10-1; clone_size: few; j_call: TRBJ1-1; cdr3_nt: TGCGCCAGCAGCGGAGACAGGGCAGCGGCTTTCTTT; cdr3_aa: CASSGDRAAAFF
d_call: -; v_call: TRBV30; clone_size: -; j_call: TRBJ2-3; cdr3_nt: TGTGCCTGGTCGAGAACTAGCACAGATACGCAGTATTTT; cdr3_aa: CAWSRTSTDTQYF
d_call: -; v_call: TRBV13; clone_size: -; j_call: TRBJ2-2; cdr3_nt: TGTGCCAGCAGCTTACCAGGCGCGAACACCGGGGAGCTGTTTTTT; cdr3_aa: CASSLPGANTGELFF
d_call: TRBD1; v_call: TRBV7-8; clone_size: -; j_call: TRBJ1-2; cdr3_nt: TGTGCCAGCAGCCCAGAGGGGGAGACAGGGCTTGGGTATGGCTACACCTTC; cdr3_aa: CASSPEGETGLGYGYTF
d_call: TRBD2; v_call: TRBV7-8; clone_size: -; j_call: TRBJ2-1; cdr3_nt: TGTGCCAGCAGCGCCCCAGGCGGGGGGGCGGGGAATGAGCAGTTCTTC; cdr3_aa: CASSAPGGGAGNEQFF
d_call: TRBD1; v_call: TRBV2; clone_size: -; j_call: TRBJ1-5; cdr3_nt: TGTGCCAGCAGCGCAAACCGGGACAGAGGGATCGAATCCAATCAGCCCCAGCATTTT; cdr3_aa: CASSANRDRGIESNQPQHF
d_call: TRBD1; v_call: TRBV12-5; clone_size: -; j_call: TRBJ1-1; cdr3_nt: TGTGCTAGTGGTTCGATACAGGGGGAAGGACGGGAAGCTTTCTTT; cdr3_aa: CASGSIQGEGREAFF
d_call: TRBD2; v_call: TRBV6-5; clone_size: -; j_call: TRBJ2-1; cdr3_nt: TGTGCCAGCAGTCCCGGGACTAGCGGGAACAATGAGCAGTTCTTC; cdr3_aa: CASSPGTSGNNEQFF
d_call: TRBD2; v_call: TRBV5-6; clone_size: -; j_call: TRBJ2-1; cdr3_nt: TGTGCCAGCAGCGGGGGGGAAGTTGAGCAGTTCTTC; cdr3_aa: CASSGGEVEQFF
d_call: TRBD1; v_call: TRBV30; clone_size: -; j_call: TRBJ2-7; cdr3_nt: TGTGCCTGGAGTCTCCTAGGACAGGGTTACGAGCAGTACTTC; cdr3_aa: CAWSLLGQGYEQYF